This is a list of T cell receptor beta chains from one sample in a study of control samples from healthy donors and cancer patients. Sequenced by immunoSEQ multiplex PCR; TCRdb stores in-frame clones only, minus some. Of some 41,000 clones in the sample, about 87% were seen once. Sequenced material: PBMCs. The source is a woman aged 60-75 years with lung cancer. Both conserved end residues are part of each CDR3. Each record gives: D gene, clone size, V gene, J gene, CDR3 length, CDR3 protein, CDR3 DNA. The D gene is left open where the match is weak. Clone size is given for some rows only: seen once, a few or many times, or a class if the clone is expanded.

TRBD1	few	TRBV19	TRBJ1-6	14	CASTTTGGNSPLHF	TGTGCCAGTACCACAACAGGGGGCAATTCACCCCTCCACTTT
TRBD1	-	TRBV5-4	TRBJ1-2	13	CASSGDRVRGYTF	TGTGCCAGCAGCGGTGACAGGGTGAGAGGCTACACCTTC
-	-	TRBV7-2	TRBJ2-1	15	CASSLGQGGSNEQFF	TGTGCCAGCAGCTTAGGACAGGGAGGGTCCAATGAGCAGTTCTTC
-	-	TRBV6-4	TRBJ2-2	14	CASSDDANTGELFF	TGTGCCAGCAGTGACGACGCGAACACCGGGGAGCTGTTTTTT
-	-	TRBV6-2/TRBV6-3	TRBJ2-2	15	CASSYNRPNTGELFF	TGTGCCAGCAGTTACAACAGACCGAACACCGGGGAGCTGTTTTTT
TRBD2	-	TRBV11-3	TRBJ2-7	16	CASSSGLAGSSYEQYF	TGTGCCAGCAGCTCGGGACTAGCGGGTAGCTCCTACGAGCAGTACTTC
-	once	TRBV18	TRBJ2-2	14	CASSPYPDTGELFF	TGTGCCAGCTCACCTTACCCGGACACCGGGGAGCTGTTTTTT
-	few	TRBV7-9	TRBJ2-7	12	CASSLPSFEQYF	TGTGCCAGCAGCCTGCCCTCGTTTGAGCAGTACTTC
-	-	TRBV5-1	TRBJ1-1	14	CASSQSQGDTEAFF	TGCGCCAGCAGCCAAAGTCAGGGTGACACTGAAGCTTTCTTT
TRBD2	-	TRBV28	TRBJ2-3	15	CASSFGLADTDTQYF	TGTGCCAGCAGTTTTGGGCTAGCGGACACAGATACGCAGTATTTT
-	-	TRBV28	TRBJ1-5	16	CASSFLARGGNQPQHF	TGTGCCAGCAGTTTCTTGGCGAGGGGGGGCAATCAGCCCCAGCATTTT
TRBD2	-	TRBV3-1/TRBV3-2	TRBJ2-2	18	CASSQGLAGALGAGELFF	TGTGCCAGCAGCCAAGGACTAGCGGGAGCTCTTGGGGCCGGGGAGCTGTTTTTT
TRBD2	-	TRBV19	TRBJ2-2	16	CASSLGLAARTGELFF	TGTGCCAGCAGCCTCGGACTAGCGGCGAGGACCGGGGAGCTGTTTTTT
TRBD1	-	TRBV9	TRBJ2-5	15	CASSAGTGVFETQYF	TGTGCCAGCAGCGCCGGGACAGGGGTTTTCGAGACCCAGTACTTC
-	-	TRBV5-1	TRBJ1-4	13	CASSDASNEKLFF	TGCGCCAGCTCAGACGCCTCTAATGAAAAACTGTTTTTT
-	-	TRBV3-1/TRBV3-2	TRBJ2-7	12	CASSQDGPEQYF	TGTGCCAGCAGCCAAGATGGCCCCGAGCAGTACTTC
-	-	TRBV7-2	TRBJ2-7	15	CASSSDPGRFSEQYF	TGTGCCAGCAGCTCAGACCCGGGCCGATTCTCCGAGCAGTACTTC
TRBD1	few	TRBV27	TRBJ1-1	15	CASSSRGRDGTEAFF	TGTGCCAGCTCCTCCAGGGGGCGCGATGGCACTGAAGCTTTCTTT
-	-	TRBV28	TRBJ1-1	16	CASPPGREYHNTEAFF	TGTGCCAGCCCCCCCGGCAGGGAGTATCATAACACTGAAGCTTTCTTT
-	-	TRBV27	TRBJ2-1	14	CASSEGGANNEQFF	TGTGCCAGCTCGGAGGGCGGAGCGAACAATGAGCAGTTCTTC
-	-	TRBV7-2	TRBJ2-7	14	CASSSGGGTYEQYF	TGTGCCAGCAGCTCAGGGGGGGGGACCTACGAGCAGTACTTC
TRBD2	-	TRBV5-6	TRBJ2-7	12	CASGGGGEGQYF	TGTGCCAGCGGTGGGGGGGGAGAGGGGCAGTACTTC
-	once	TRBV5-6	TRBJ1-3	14	CASSSLRRGNTIYF	TGTGCCAGCAGTTCCCTTAGACGTGGAAACACCATATATTTT
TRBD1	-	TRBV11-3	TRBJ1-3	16	CASSPEGTGAGNTIYF	TGTGCCAGCAGCCCCGAGGGAACAGGGGCTGGAAACACCATATATTTT